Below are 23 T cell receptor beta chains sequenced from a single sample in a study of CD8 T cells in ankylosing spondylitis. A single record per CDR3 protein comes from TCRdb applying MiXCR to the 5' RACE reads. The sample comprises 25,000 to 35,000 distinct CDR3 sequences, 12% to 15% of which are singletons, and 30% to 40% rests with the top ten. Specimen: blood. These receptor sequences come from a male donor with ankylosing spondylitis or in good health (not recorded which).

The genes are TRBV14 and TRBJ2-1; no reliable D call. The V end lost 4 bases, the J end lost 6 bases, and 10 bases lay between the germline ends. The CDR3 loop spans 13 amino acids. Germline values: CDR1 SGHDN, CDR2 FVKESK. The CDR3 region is CASSPTGGNEQFF. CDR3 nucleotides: TGTGCCAGCAGCCCCACCGGCGGCAATGAGCAGTTCTTC.

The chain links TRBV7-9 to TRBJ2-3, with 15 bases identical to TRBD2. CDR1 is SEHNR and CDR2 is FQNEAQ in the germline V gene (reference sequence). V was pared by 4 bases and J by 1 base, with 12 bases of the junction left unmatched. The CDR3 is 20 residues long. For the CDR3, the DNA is TGTGCCAGCAGCTCTGAGGGTCCAGGACTAGCGGGAGGGGGCACAGATACGCAGTATTTT. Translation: CASSSEGPGLAGGGTDTQYF.

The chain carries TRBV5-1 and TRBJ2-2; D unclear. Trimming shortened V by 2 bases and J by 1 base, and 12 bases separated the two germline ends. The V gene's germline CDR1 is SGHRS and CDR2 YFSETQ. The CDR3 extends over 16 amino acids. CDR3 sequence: CASSLVADLNTGELFF. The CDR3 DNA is TGCGCCAGCAGCTTAGTAGCTGACCTGAACACCGGGGAGCTGTTTTTT. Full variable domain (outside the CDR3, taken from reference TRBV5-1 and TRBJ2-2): KAGVTQTPRYLIKTRGQQVTLSCSPISGHRSVSWYQQTPGQGLQFLFEYFSETQRNKGNFPGRFSGRQFSNSRSEMNVSTLELGDSALYLCASSLVADLNTGELFFGEGSRLTVL.

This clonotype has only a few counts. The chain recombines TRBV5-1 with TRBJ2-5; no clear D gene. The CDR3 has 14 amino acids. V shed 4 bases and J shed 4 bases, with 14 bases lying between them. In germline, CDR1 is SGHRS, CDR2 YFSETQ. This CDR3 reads CASSVSSSGETQYF. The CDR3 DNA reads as TGCGCCAGCAGCGTTTCAAGCTCGGGAGAGACCCAGTACTTC.

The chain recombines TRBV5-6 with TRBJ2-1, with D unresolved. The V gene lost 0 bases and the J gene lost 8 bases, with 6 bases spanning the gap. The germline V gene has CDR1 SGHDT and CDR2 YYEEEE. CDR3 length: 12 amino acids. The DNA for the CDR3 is TGTGCCAGCAGCTTGGTGAGTGATGAGCAGTTCTTC. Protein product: CASSLVSDEQFF.

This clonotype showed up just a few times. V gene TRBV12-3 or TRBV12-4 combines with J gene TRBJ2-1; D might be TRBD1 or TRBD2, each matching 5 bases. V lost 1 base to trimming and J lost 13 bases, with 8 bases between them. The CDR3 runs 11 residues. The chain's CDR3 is CASSLEGRQFF. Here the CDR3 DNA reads TGTGCCAGCAGTTTAGAGGGGAGACAGTTCTTC.

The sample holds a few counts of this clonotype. The CDR3 here is CASSQRDLEAFF. CDR3 nucleotide sequence: TGTGCCAGCAGCCAGAGGGACCTTGAAGCTTTCTTT. The chain is built from TRBV3-1 and TRBJ1-1, with D perhaps matching TRBD1 (5 bases). In germline, CDR1 is LGHDT, CDR2 YNNKEL (reference sequence). The germline V and J ends were trimmed by 3 bases and 7 bases, with 9 bases remaining between them. CDR3 length: 12 amino acids.

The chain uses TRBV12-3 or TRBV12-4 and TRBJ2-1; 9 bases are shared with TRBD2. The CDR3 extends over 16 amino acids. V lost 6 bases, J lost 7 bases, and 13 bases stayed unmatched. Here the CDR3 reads CASSATGGGARNEQFF. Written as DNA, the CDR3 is TGTGCCAGCAGCGCCACTGGCGGGGGGGCAAGAAATGAGCAGTTCTTC.

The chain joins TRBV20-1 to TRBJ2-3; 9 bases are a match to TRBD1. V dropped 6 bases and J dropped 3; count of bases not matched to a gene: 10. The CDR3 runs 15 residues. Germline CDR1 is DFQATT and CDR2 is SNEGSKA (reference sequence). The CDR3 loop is CSAGTGSHATDTQYF. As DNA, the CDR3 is TGCAGTGCGGGGACAGGGTCCCATGCAACAGATACGCAGTATTTT.

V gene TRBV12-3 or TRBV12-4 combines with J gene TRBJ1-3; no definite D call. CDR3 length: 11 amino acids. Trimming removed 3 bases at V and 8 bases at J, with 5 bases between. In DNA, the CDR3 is TGTGCCAGCAGTTTTTTAGACACCATATATTTT. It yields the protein CASSFLDTIYF.

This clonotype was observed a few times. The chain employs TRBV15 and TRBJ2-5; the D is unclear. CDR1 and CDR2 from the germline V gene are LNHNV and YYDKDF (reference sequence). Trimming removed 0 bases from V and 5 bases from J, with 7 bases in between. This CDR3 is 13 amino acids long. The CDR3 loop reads CATSRERPETQYF. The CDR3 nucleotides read TGTGCCACCAGCAGAGAAAGGCCGGAGACCCAGTACTTC.

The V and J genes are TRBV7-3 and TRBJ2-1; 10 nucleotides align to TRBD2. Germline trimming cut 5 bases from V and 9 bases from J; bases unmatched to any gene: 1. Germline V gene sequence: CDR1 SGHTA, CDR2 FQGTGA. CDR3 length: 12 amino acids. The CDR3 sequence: CASSVAGGEQFF. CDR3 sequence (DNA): TGTGCCAGCAGCGTAGCGGGAGGTGAGCAGTTCTTC.

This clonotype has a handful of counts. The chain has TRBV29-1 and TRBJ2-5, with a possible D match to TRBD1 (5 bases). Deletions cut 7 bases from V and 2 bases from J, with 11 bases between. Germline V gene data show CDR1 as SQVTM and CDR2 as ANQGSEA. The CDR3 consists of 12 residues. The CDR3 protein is CSASQGQETQYF. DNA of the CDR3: TGCAGCGCTTCCCAGGGTCAAGAGACCCAGTACTTC.

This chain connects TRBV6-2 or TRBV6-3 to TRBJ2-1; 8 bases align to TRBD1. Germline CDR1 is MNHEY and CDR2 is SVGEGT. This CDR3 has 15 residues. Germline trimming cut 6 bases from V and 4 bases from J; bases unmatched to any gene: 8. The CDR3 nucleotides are TGTGCCAGCAGGGTACCCGGGACAGGTTACAATGAGCAGTTCTTC. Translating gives CASRVPGTGYNEQFF.

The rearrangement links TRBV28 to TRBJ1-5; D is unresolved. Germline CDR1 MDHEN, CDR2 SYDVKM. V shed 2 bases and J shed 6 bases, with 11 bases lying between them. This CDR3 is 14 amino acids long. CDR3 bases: TGTGCCAGCAGTTTAGGAGAGGGCGTTCAGCCCCAGCATTTT. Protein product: CASSLGEGVQPQHF. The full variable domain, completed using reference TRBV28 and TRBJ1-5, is DVKVTQSSRYLVKRTGEKVFLECVQDMDHENMFWYRQDPGLGLRLIYFSYDVKMKEKGDIPEGYSVSREKKERFSLILESASTNQTSMYLCASSLGEGVQPQHFGDGTRLSIL.

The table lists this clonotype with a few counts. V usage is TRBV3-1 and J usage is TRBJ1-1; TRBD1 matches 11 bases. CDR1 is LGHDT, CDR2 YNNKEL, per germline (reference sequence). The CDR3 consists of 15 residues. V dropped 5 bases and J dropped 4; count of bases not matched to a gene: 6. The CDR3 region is CASSGRDRGSTEAFF. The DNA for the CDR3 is TGTGCCAGCAGCGGGCGGGACAGGGGGAGCACTGAAGCTTTCTTT.

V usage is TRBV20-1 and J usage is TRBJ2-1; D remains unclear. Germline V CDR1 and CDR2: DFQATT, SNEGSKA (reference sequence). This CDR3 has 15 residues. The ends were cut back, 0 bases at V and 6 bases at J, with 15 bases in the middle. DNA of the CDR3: TGCAGTGCTAGAGATCTGACTTACACCACCAATGAGCAGTTCTTC. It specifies CSARDLTYTTNEQFF.

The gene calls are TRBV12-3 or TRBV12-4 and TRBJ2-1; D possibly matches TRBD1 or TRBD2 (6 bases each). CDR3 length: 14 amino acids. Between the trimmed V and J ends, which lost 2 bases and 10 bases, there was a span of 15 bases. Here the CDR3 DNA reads TGTGCCAGCAGTTTATCTGGGGGGCCATGGGAGCAGTTCTTC. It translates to CASSLSGGPWEQFF.

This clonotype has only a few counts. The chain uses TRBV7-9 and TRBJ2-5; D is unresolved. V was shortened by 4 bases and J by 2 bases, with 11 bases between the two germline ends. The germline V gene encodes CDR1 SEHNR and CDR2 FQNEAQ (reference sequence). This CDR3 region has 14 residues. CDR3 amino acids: CASSSEVLQETQYF. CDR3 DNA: TGTGCCAGCAGCTCCGAAGTCCTACAAGAGACCCAGTACTTC.

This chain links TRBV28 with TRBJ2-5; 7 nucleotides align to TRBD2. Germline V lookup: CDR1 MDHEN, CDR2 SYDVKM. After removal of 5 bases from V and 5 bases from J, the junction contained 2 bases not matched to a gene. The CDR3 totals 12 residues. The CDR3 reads CASSDGGETQYF. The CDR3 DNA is TGTGCCAGCAGTGACGGGGGGGAGACCCAGTACTTC. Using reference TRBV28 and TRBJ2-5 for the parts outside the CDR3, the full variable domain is DVKVTQSSRYLVKRTGEKVFLECVQDMDHENMFWYRQDPGLGLRLIYFSYDVKMKEKGDIPEGYSVSREKKERFSLILESASTNQTSMYLCASSDGGETQYFGPGTRLLVL.

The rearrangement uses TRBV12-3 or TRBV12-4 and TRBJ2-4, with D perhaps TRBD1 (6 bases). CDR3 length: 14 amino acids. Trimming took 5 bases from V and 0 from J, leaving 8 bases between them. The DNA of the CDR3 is TGTGCCAGCAGTCCGACAGGAGCCAAAAACATTCAGTACTTC. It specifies CASSPTGAKNIQYF.

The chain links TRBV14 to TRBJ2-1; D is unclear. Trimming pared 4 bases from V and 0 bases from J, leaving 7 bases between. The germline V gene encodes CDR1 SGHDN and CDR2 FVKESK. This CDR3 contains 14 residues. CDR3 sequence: CASSPLASYNEQFF. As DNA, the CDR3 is TGTGCCAGCAGCCCGTTAGCCTCCTACAATGAGCAGTTCTTC.

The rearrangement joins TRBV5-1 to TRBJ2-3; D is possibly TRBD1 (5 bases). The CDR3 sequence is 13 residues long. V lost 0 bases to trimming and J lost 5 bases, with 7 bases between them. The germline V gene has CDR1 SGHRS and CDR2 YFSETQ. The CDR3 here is CASSLDQGDTQYF. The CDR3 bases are TGCGCCAGCAGCTTGGACCAGGGAGATACGCAGTATTTT.